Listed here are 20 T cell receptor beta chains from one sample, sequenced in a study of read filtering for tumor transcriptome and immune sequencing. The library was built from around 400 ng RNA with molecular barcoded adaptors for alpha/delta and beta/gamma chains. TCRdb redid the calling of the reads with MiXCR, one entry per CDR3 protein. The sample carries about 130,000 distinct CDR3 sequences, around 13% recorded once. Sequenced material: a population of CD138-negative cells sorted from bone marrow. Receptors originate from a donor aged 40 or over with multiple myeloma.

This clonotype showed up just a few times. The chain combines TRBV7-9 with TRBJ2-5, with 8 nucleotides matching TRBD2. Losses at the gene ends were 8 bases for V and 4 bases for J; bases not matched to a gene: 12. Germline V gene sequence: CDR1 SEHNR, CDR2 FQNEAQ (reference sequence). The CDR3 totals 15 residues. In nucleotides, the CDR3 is TGTGCCAGCGGCCCGTTGAGCGGGAGACCAGAGACCCAGTACTTC. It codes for CASGPLSGRPETQYF.

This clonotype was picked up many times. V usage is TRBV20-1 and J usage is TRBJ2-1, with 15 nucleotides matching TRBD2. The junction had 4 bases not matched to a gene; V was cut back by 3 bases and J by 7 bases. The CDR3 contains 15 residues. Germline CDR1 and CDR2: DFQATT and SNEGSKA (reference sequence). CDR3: CSASTGTSGRNEQFF. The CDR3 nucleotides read TGCAGTGCTAGCACCGGGACTAGCGGGAGGAATGAGCAGTTCTTC.

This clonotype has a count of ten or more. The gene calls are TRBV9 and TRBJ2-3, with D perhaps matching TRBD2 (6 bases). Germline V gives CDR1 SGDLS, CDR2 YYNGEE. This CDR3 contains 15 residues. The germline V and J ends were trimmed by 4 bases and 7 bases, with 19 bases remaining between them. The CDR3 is CASSPSVLSVNTQYF. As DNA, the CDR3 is TGTGCCAGCAGCCCTAGCGTACTGTCTGTAAATACGCAGTATTTT.

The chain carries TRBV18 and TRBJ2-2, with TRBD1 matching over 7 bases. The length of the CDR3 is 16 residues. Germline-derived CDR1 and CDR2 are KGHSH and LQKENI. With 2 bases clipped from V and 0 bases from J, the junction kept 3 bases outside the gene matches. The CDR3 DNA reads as TGTGCCAGCTCACCATCTGGACAGGCGAACACCGGGGAGCTGTTTTTT. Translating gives CASSPSGQANTGELFF.

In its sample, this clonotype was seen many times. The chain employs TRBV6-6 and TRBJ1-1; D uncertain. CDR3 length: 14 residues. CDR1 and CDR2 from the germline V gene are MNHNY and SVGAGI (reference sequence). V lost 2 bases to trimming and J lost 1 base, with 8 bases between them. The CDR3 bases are TGTGCCAGCAGTTACGGGCAAGGGAACACTGAAGCTTTCTTT. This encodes CASSYGQGNTEAFF.

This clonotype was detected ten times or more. The CDR3 nucleotides read TGCAGTGCCCGTGGACTAGCGGAAGGTAGCTCCTACAATGAGCAGTTCTTC. This translates into CSARGLAEGSSYNEQFF. The V gene is TRBV20-1, the J gene TRBJ2-1; 10 nucleotides agree with TRBD2. The CDR3 consists of 17 residues. CDR1 DFQATT and CDR2 SNEGSKA come from the germline V gene (reference sequence). V shed 6 bases, J shed 0 bases, and the junction held 11 bases outside the gene matches.

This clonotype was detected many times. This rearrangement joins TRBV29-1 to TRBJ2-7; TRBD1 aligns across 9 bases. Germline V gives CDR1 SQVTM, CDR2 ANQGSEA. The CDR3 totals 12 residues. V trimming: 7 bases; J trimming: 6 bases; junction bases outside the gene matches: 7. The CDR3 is CSGGQGVSEQYF. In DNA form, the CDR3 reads TGCAGCGGGGGACAGGGTGTTAGCGAGCAGTACTTC.

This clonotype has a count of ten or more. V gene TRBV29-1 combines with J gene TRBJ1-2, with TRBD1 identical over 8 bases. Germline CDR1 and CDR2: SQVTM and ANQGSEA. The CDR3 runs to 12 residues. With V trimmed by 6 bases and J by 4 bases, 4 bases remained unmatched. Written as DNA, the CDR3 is TGCAGCGTAGCCGGGACAGGCTATGGCTACACCTTC. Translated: CSVAGTGYGYTF. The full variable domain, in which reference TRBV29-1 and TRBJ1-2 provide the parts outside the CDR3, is SAVISQKPSRDICQRGTSLTIQCQVDSQVTMMFWYRQQPGQSLTLIATANQGSEATYESGFVIDKFPISRPNLTFSTLTVSNMSPEDSSIYLCSVAGTGYGYTFGSGTRLTVV.

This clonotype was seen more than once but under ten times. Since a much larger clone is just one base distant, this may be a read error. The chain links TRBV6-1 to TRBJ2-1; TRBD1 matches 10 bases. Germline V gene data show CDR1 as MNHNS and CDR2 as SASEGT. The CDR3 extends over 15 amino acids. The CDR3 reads CASSAGQGVFNGQFF. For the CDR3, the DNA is TGTGCCAGCAGCGCAGGACAGGGGGTCTTCAATGGGCAGTTCTTC.

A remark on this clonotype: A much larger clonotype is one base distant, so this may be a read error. The CDR3 is CASSRGGSNQPQLF. In DNA, the CDR3 is TGTGCCAGCAGCAGGGGGGGTAGCAATCAGCCCCAGCTTTTT. The V and J genes are TRBV7-9 and TRBJ1-5, with a weak D call TRBD1 (6 bases). The CDR3 runs 14 residues. Germline V CDR1 and CDR2: SEHNR, FQNEAQ (reference sequence).

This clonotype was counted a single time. The CDR3 coding sequence is TGTACCATCCAGGGGACCACAGATACGCAGTATTTT. This translates into CTIQGTTDTQYF. The J gene is TRBJ2-3, the V gene TRBV28; D perhaps matches TRBD1 (6 bases). The germline CDR1 and CDR2 sequences are MDHEN and SYDVKM. The CDR3 runs to 12 residues.

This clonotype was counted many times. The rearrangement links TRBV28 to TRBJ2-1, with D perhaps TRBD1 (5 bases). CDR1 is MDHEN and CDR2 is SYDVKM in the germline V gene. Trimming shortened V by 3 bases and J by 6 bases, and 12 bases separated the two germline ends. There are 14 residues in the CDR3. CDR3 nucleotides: TGTGCCAGCAGTTTTCCAGGGTTGGGCAATGAGCAGTTCTTC. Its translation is CASSFPGLGNEQFF.

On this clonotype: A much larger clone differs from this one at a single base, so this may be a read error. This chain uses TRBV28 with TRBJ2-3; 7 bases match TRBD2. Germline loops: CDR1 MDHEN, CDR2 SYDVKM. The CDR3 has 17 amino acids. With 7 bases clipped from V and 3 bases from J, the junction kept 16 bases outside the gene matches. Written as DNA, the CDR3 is TGTGCCAGCACTCCCGCCGCTAGCGGTCGGTGGACAGATACGCAGTATTTT. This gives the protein CASTPAASGRWTDTQYF.

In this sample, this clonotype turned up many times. CDR3 in amino acids: CASSLLRGETQYF. The CDR3 nucleotides are TGTGCCAGCAGTTTATTGAGGGGAGAGACCCAGTACTTC. The chain carries TRBV28 and TRBJ2-5; D may correspond to TRBD1 or TRBD2 (5 bases each). In germline, CDR1 is MDHEN, CDR2 SYDVKM. CDR3 length: 13 amino acids. Trimming took off 1 base at V and 4 bases at J, with 7 bases between the two ends. Filled out from reference TRBV28 and TRBJ2-5, the complete variable domain reads DVKVTQSSRYLVKRTGEKVFLECVQDMDHENMFWYRQDPGLGLRLIYFSYDVKMKEKGDIPEGYSVSREKKERFSLILESASTNQTSMYLCASSLLRGETQYFGPGTRLLVL.

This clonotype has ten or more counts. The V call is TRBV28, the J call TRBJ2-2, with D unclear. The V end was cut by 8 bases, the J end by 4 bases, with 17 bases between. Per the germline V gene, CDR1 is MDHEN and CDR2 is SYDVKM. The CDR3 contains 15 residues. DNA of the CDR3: TGTGCCAGCCACTGGACCCAAGAAGGCACCGGGGAGCTGTTTTTT. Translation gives CASHWTQEGTGELFF.

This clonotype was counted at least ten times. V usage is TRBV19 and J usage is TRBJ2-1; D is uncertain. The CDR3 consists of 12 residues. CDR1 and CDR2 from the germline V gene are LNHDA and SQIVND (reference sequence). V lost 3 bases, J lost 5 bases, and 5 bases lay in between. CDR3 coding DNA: TGTGCCAGTAGTATCCCCAACAATGAGCAGTTCTTC. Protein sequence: CASSIPNNEQFF.

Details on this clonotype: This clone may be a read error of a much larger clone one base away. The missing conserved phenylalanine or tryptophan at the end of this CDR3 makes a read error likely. The chain's CDR3 is CASSLGTGSSGDTQYL. CDR3 nucleotides: TGTGCCAGCAGCTTGGGGACAGGGAGCTCCGGAGATACGCAGTATCTT. The chain couples TRBV5-6 to TRBJ2-3; TRBD1 matches at 8 bases. After removal of 0 bases from V and 5 bases from J, the junction contained 8 bases not matched to a gene. This CDR3 spans 16 amino acids. Germline V gene lookup returns CDR1 SGHDT and CDR2 YYEEEE.

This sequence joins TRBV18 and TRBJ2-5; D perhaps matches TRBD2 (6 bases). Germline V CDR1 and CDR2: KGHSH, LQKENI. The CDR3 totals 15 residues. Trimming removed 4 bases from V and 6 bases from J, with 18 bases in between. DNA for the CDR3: TGTGCCAGCTCACTACCGGAGGGGCCTGCTAAGACCCAGTACTTC. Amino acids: CASSLPEGPAKTQYF.

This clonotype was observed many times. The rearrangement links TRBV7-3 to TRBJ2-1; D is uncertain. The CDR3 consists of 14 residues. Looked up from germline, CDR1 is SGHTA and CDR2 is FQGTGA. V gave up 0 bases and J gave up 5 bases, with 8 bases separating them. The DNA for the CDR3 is TGTGCCAGCAGCTTAACGAGCCCCAACAATGAGCAGTTCTTC. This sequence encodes CASSLTSPNNEQFF.

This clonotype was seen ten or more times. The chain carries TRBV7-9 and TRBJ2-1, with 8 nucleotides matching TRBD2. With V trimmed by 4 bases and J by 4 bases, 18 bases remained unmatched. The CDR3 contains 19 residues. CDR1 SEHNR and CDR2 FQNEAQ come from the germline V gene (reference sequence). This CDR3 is CASSYAGAASGSRYNEQFF. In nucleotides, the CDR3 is TGTGCCAGCAGCTACGCGGGGGCCGCGAGCGGGAGCCGTTACAATGAGCAGTTCTTC.